The next 13 T cell receptor beta chains were all read from a single sample in a study of blood T cell repertoires in COVID-19. Produced via immunoSEQ multiplex PCR; TCRdb's table is partial and in-frame only. The profile covers about 270,000 clones, with around 88% appearing a single time and about an eighth taken by the ten largest. Input material: peripheral blood. The receptor source for this set is a woman in her 70s with COVID-19, enrolled during active disease.

The genes are TRBV13 and TRBJ1-1, with 11 bases that match TRBD1. The length of the CDR3 is 16 residues. Trimming at V came to 4 bases and at J to 4 bases, leaving 8 bases not matched to a gene. The germline V gene encodes CDR1 PRHDT and CDR2 FYEKMQ (reference sequence). DNA of the CDR3: TGTGCCAGCAGCTCTCGGACAGGGGGCAGGGTCACTGAAGCTTTCTTT. It encodes CASSSRTGGRVTEAFF.

V is TRBV19 and J is TRBJ1-5, with TRBD1 matching over 9 bases. V lost 5 bases to trimming and J lost 6 bases; unmatched junction nucleotides: 8. Germline CDR1 reads LNHDA; CDR2 reads SQIVND (reference sequence). The CDR3 contains 15 residues. In nucleotides, the CDR3 is TGTGCCAGTAGTTTGAAGGGACAGGGTAGTCAGCCCCAGCATTTT. It codes for CASSLKGQGSQPQHF.

This sequence joins TRBV7-2 and TRBJ1-2; D gene unclear. V was pared by 1 base and J by 7 bases, with 10 bases between. Germline-derived CDR1 and CDR2 are SGHTA and FQGNSA. The CDR3 loop spans 13 amino acids. The DNA for the CDR3 is TGTGCCAGCAGCTTAGATGGGCTCTCTGGCTACACCTTC. It yields the protein CASSLDGLSGYTF. The whole variable domain, filled in from reference TRBV7-2 and TRBJ1-2, reads GAGVSQSPSNKVTEKGKDVELRCDPISGHTALYWYRQSLGQGLEFLIYFQGNSAPDKSGLPSDRFSAERTGGSVSTLTIQRTQQEDSAVYLCASSLDGLSGYTFGSGTRLTVV.

The V gene is TRBV5-1, the J gene TRBJ2-7; D might be TRBD1 (5 bases). V was clipped by 0 bases and J by 3 bases, with 7 bases between them. The CDR3 sequence is 13 residues long. In germline, CDR1 is SGHRS, CDR2 YFSETQ. The CDR3 region has the DNA TGCGCCAGCAGCTTGGGGGGCCTCTACGAGCAGTACTTC. It translates to CASSLGGLYEQYF.

The V call is TRBV6-1, the J call TRBJ1-3; D call uncertain. Trimming removed 2 bases at V and 1 base at J, with 12 bases between. CDR1 and CDR2 from the germline V gene are MNHNS and SASEGT. The CDR3 contains 16 residues. DNA for the CDR3: TGTGCCAGCAGTGAATACCCGACATTATCTGGAAACACCATATATTTT. Protein: CASSEYPTLSGNTIYF.

The chain carries TRBV19 and TRBJ2-1; D remains unclear. This CDR3 has 13 residues. The germline V gene has CDR1 LNHDA and CDR2 SQIVND (reference sequence). The V end was cut by 1 base, the J end by 4 bases, with 5 bases between. The CDR3 loop reads CASSIALYNEQFF. CDR3 sequence (DNA): TGTGCCAGTAGTATAGCCTTGTACAATGAGCAGTTCTTC.

The chain is built from TRBV14 and TRBJ1-3; TRBD1 matches at 7 bases. This CDR3 is 17 amino acids long. Germline V lookup: CDR1 SGHDN, CDR2 FVKESK. The V segment lost 3 bases and the J segment 0 bases; nucleotides outside the gene matches: 8. DNA for the CDR3: TGTGCCAGCAGCCACACAGATAGGGACAGCTCTGGAAACACCATATATTTT. It codes for CASSHTDRDSSGNTIYF.

The rearrangement links TRBV5-4 to TRBJ1-2; tentative D call: TRBD1 (5 bases). CDR3 size: 15 residues. The V gene's germline CDR1 is SGHNT and CDR2 YYREEE (reference sequence). V was pared by 3 bases and J by 6 bases, with 18 bases between. The CDR3 loop is CASSSGDGPGDGYTF. As DNA, the CDR3 is TGTGCCAGCAGCTCGGGGGACGGGCCTGGAGATGGCTACACCTTC.

The chain is built from TRBV10-3 and TRBJ1-5, with D tentatively TRBD1 (5 bases). Germline-derived CDR1 and CDR2 are ENHRY and SYGVKD. CDR3 length: 14 amino acids. V lost 6 bases and J 4 bases, leaving 13 bases between the germline ends. CDR3: CAIRGQEVNQPQHF. CDR3 DNA: TGTGCCATCAGGGGGCAGGAAGTAAATCAGCCCCAGCATTTT.

The V and J genes are TRBV10-3 and TRBJ1-2, with D hard to call. The CDR3 is made up of 12 amino acids. Per the germline V gene, CDR1 is ENHRY and CDR2 is SYGVKD. V was shortened by 4 bases and J by 3 bases, with 6 bases between the two germline ends. CDR3 region: CAISASDYGYTF. The CDR3 bases are TGTGCCATCAGTGCCAGCGACTATGGCTACACCTTC.

The V call is TRBV5-1, the J call TRBJ2-3; 10 bases map to TRBD2. There are 17 residues in the CDR3. Germline V lookup: CDR1 SGHRS, CDR2 YFSETQ. The junction had 11 bases not matched to a gene; V was cut back by 4 bases and J by 3 bases. CDR3 nucleotides: TGCGCCAGCAGCACCTCTAGCGGGGGCCATACGACAGATACGCAGTATTTT. Protein product: CASSTSSGGHTTDTQYF.

This rearrangement joins TRBV3-1 (or the pseudogene TRBV3-2) to TRBJ1-4; TRBD1 aligns across 12 bases. Germline loops: CDR1 LGHDT, CDR2 YNNKEL (reference sequence). V shed 1 base, J shed 7 bases, and the junction held 10 bases outside the gene matches. The CDR3 runs to 18 residues. CDR3 nucleotides: TGTGCCAGCAGCCAAGTTCCGGGACAGGGGGCCTCTGGTGAAAAACTGTTTTTT. Its protein product is CASSQVPGQGASGEKLFF.

The chain joins TRBV5-4 to TRBJ1-1, with 8 bases that match TRBD1. From germline, CDR1 is SGHNT and CDR2 YYREEE (reference sequence). The ends lost 3 bases at V and 3 bases at J; junction bases unmatched: 4. CDR3 length equals 14 residues. The CDR3, as DNA: TGTGCCAGCAGCTCTGGACAGGGCGACACTGAAGCTTTCTTT. This translates into CASSSGQGDTEAFF.